What follows are 25 T cell receptor beta chains derived from one specimen sequenced in a study of molecular identifiers for immune sequencing clone quantification. TCRdb itself ran the PCR reads through MiXCR, one entry per CDR3 protein. The sample carries 400,000 to 600,000 distinct CDR3 sequences, 25% recorded once. The sample taken for sequencing was naive CD8+ T cells from blood, with Jurkat cell RNA spiked in. Subset here: FACS-sorted CD8+CD4-CCR7+CD45RA+ naive T cells. These receptors were collected from a human donor in good health. Some libraries in this study had Jurkat cell RNA spiked in.

For this clonotype: A clone one base away is much larger, so this may be a read error. The chain is built from TRBV29-1 and TRBJ1-1; D is uncertain. Looked up from germline, CDR1 is SQVTM and CDR2 is ANQGSEA. The CDR3 covers 13 residues. Between the trimmed V and J ends, which lost 5 bases and 1 base, there was a span of 11 bases. This CDR3 is CSVSFAANTEAFF. For the CDR3, the DNA is TGCAGCGTTAGCTTCGCAGCGAACACTGAAGCTTTCTTT.

This chain connects TRBV7-9 to TRBJ2-2; D possibly corresponds to TRBD2 (5 bases). Germline values: CDR1 SEHNR, CDR2 FQNEAQ (reference sequence). The CDR3 length is 16 residues. V was pared by 5 bases and J by 4 bases, with 17 bases between. The DNA of the CDR3 is TGTGCCAGCAGCCCACCGCTTTCTAGCAGCACCGGGGAGCTGTTTTTT. It codes for CASSPPLSSSTGELFF. The full variable domain, with the rest looked up from reference TRBV7-9 and TRBJ2-2, is DTGVSQNPRHKITKRGQNVTFRCDPISEHNRLYWYRQTLGQGPEFLTYFQNEAQLEKSRLLSDRFSAERPKGSFSTLEIQRTEQGDSAMYLCASSPPLSSSTGELFFGEGSRLTVL.

Concerning this clonotype itself: A read error may explain this, as a much larger clone is one base away. This chain links TRBV7-9 with TRBJ2-3, with a possible D match to TRBD2 (6 bases). V was clipped by 8 bases and J by 10 bases, with 25 bases between them. Germline V gene lookup returns CDR1 SEHNR and CDR2 FQNEAQ (reference sequence). The CDR3 extends over 15 amino acids. The CDR3 DNA reads TGTGCCAGCTTGGAGGGGAATACTGCCCCCGATGCGCAGTATTTT. Its translation is CASLEGNTAPDAQYF. Using reference TRBV7-9 and TRBJ2-3 for the parts outside the CDR3, the full variable domain is DTGVSQNPRHKITKRGQNVTFRCDPISEHNRLYWYRQTLGQGPEFLTYFQNEAQLEKSRLLSDRFSAERPKGSFSTLEIQRTEQGDSAMYLCASLEGNTAPDAQYFGPGTRLTVL.

A note on this clonotype: This may be a read error, as it is one base from a much larger clone. The chain has TRBV20-1 and TRBJ2-7, with TRBD2 identical over 9 bases. The CDR3 contains 15 residues. In germline, CDR1 is DFQATT, CDR2 SNEGSKA (reference sequence). J gave up 2 bases and V 3 bases, and 8 bases lay outside the gene matches. CDR3 residues: CSASVSGTSTYEQYF. CDR3 DNA: TGCAGTGCTAGTGTTTCCGGGACTAGCACCTACGAGCAGTACTTC.

This clonotype was recorded at least ten times. The rearrangement links TRBV20-1 to TRBJ2-3, with D possibly matching TRBD2 (5 bases). Germline CDR1 reads DFQATT; CDR2 reads SNEGSKA (reference sequence). This CDR3 has 15 amino acids. The V and J ends lost 6 bases and 8 bases respectively, with 24 bases between them. CDR3 nucleotide sequence: TGCAGTGCACCCTCCGGGGATATACCACCGGGTACGCAGTATTTT. Its protein product is CSAPSGDIPPGTQYF.

This clonotype came up many times. V and J are TRBV5-1 and TRBJ1-1; D gene uncertain. V lost 2 bases, J lost 3 bases, and 14 bases lay in between. The CDR3 loop spans 15 amino acids. Germline CDR1 and CDR2: SGHRS and YFSETQ. CDR3 DNA sequence: TGCGCCAGCAGCTTTTCCCGCCGCGGGGACACTGAAGCTTTCTTT. The encoded protein is CASSFSRRGDTEAFF.

About this clonotype itself: This CDR3 fails to terminate in the conserved phenylalanine or tryptophan, so it likely reflects a read error. V usage is TRBV4-1 and J usage is TRBJ2-3, with D tentatively TRBD2 (6 bases). The germline CDR1 and CDR2 sequences are MGHRA and YSYEKL. This CDR3 spans 15 amino acids. V dropped 1 base and J dropped 4 bases, with 12 bases sitting between them. The CDR3 reads CASSQGLASADTQYI. CDR3 bases: TGCGCCAGCAGCCAAGGGCTAGCGTCAGCAGATACGCAGTATATT.

The V call is TRBV7-9, the J call TRBJ2-7; maybe TRBD1 (6 bases). V lost 10 bases and J 3 bases, leaving 10 bases between the germline ends. The CDR3 has 11 amino acids. Germline CDR1 is SEHNR and CDR2 is FQNEAQ (reference sequence). The CDR3 nucleotides are TGTGCCATTGGGGGCGGCTACGAGCAGTACTTC. It translates to CAIGGGYEQYF. The full variable domain, rest sourced from reference TRBV7-9 and TRBJ2-7, is DTGVSQNPRHKITKRGQNVTFRCDPISEHNRLYWYRQTLGQGPEFLTYFQNEAQLEKSRLLSDRFSAERPKGSFSTLEIQRTEQGDSAMYLCAIGGGYEQYFGPGTRLTVT.

This clonotype occurred a few times. The V gene is TRBV11-1, the J gene TRBJ2-7, with D unclear. V was shortened by 5 bases and J by 7 bases, with 18 bases between the two germline ends. The CDR3 has 14 amino acids. The germline V gene encodes CDR1 SGHAT and CDR2 FQDESV (reference sequence). The CDR3 DNA sequence: TGTGCCAGCAGCCTACCCAGTGGCAGCTTAGAGCAGTACTTC. Translation: CASSLPSGSLEQYF.

This clonotype was recorded at least ten times. The rearrangement links TRBV6-6 to TRBJ1-1; D not certain. The V and J ends lost 6 bases and 5 bases respectively, with 13 bases between them. This CDR3 contains 13 residues. Germline-derived CDR1 and CDR2 are MNHNY and SVGAGI (reference sequence). The CDR3 loop reads CASRTGHLTEAFF. CDR3 bases: TGTGCCAGCAGAACCGGGCATCTTACTGAAGCTTTCTTT.

The chain uses TRBV24-1 and TRBJ2-5; TRBD2 matches at 7 bases. Germline V gene sequence: CDR1 KGHDR, CDR2 SFDVKD. With V trimmed by 5 bases and J by 5 bases, 7 bases remained unmatched. CDR3 length: 14 residues. This chain's CDR3 is CATSGPTSLETQYF. The CDR3 nucleotides read TGTGCCACCAGTGGTCCGACTAGCCTGGAGACCCAGTACTTC.

This clonotype was seen at least ten times. This chain links TRBV12-3 or TRBV12-4 with TRBJ2-5; 12 bases align to TRBD2. The CDR3 extends over 15 amino acids. With V trimmed by 5 bases and J by 2 bases, 3 bases remained unmatched. CDR3 nucleotides: TGTGCCAGCAGTCCTAGCGGGGGGGTACAAGAGACCCAGTACTTC. Translated: CASSPSGGVQETQYF.

This clonotype was detected a few times. This chain joins TRBV28 and TRBJ2-5; D is tentatively TRBD1 or TRBD2 (6 bases each). Per germline, CDR1 MDHEN and CDR2 SYDVKM. V dropped 5 bases and J dropped 5 bases, with 24 bases sitting between them. There are 17 residues in the CDR3. CDR3 protein: CASSPLRAGGREETQYF. In nucleotides, the CDR3 is TGTGCCAGCAGTCCCCTCCGGGCTGGGGGGCGAGAGGAGACCCAGTACTTC.

This clonotype was counted many times. The chain links TRBV13 to TRBJ2-2; possibly TRBD2 for D (5 bases). Germline CDR1 reads PRHDT; CDR2 reads FYEKMQ (reference sequence). The CDR3 totals 15 residues. V lost 9 bases, J lost 4 bases, and 18 bases lay in between. The CDR3 nucleotides read TGTGCCAGTTGTAAAAAGGGAGTTGTCACCGGGGAGCTGTTTTTT. Encoded protein: CASCKKGVVTGELFF.

This clonotype was observed a few times. The J gene is TRBJ1-5, the V gene TRBV4-3; D unresolved. V lost 4 bases and J 3 bases, leaving 13 bases between the germline ends. This CDR3 region has 15 residues. Germline assignment: CDR1 LGHNA and CDR2 YSLEER. This CDR3 reads CASSPTRVDNQPQHF. The CDR3 nucleotides read TGCGCCAGCAGCCCTACAAGGGTTGACAATCAGCCCCAGCATTTT.

The chain couples TRBV6-5 to TRBJ1-4; D is unresolved. CDR3 length equals 15 residues. Trimming took 6 bases from V and 6 from J, leaving 17 bases between them. From germline, CDR1 is MNHEY and CDR2 SVGAGI. The CDR3, as DNA: TGTGCCAGCAGCCTAACCGGCGGTCTTGATGAAAAACTGTTTTTT. This gives the protein CASSLTGGLDEKLFF.

The sample holds many counts of this clonotype. The rearrangement joins TRBV4-3 to TRBJ1-5, with D tentatively TRBD1 (6 bases). V lost 3 bases and J 7 bases, leaving 16 bases between the germline ends. This CDR3 region has 15 residues. The germline V gene encodes CDR1 LGHNA and CDR2 YSLEER. CDR3 residues: CASSHFVGAGQPQHF. The DNA of the CDR3 is TGCGCCAGCAGCCACTTCGTGGGGGCTGGGCAGCCCCAGCATTTT.

This clonotype has more than one count but fewer than ten. V usage is TRBV9 and J usage is TRBJ2-3, with no clear D. The CDR3 is 16 residues long. Between the trimmed V and J ends, which lost 0 bases and 0 bases, there was a span of 11 bases. CDR1 is SGDLS and CDR2 is YYNGEE in the germline V gene. CDR3 DNA: TGTGCCAGCAGCGTAGAGTGGCGCACTAGCACAGATACGCAGTATTTT. The encoded protein is CASSVEWRTSTDTQYF. Full variable domain (remainder filled in from reference TRBV9 and TRBJ2-3): DSGVTQTPKHLITATGQRVTLRCSPRSGDLSVYWYQQSLDQGLQFLIQYYNGEERAKGNILERFSAQQFPDLHSELNLSSLELGDSALYFCASSVEWRTSTDTQYFGPGTRLTVL.

Concerning this clonotype itself: Sequence at one end of the junction differs from germline and may be a read error. The J gene is TRBJ2-5, the V gene TRBV4-1; D is perhaps TRBD2 (6 bases). CDR3 length equals 16 residues. CDR1 is MGHRA and CDR2 is YSYEKL in the germline V gene. In DNA form, the CDR3 reads TGCGCCAGCGGCCAAGTTGCAGGGAGGCTGGGAGAGACCCAGTACTTC. This codes for CASGQVAGRLGETQYF.

The chain uses TRBV28 and TRBJ2-7; D may match TRBD1 or TRBD2 (5 bases each). This CDR3 is 14 amino acids long. V was cut by 3 bases and J by 6 bases, with 15 bases left in between. Germline CDR1 and CDR2: MDHEN and SYDVKM. This chain's CDR3 is CASSLGLGVREQYF. Here the CDR3 DNA reads TGTGCCAGCAGTTTGGGGTTGGGGGTTCGCGAGCAGTACTTC.

This clonotype was observed a handful of times. The J gene is TRBJ1-6, the V gene TRBV20-1; D may be TRBD1 (5 bases). CDR1 is DFQATT, CDR2 SNEGSKA, per germline (reference sequence). The CDR3 contains 14 residues. Trimming left V 3 bases short and J 3 bases short, with 9 bases between. This chain's CDR3 is CSASPGHYNSPLHF. Here the CDR3 DNA reads TGCAGTGCTAGCCCAGGACACTATAATTCACCCCTCCACTTT.

In this sample, this clonotype turned up a few times. The CDR3 region is CATYLQGKYEQYF. The CDR3 bases are TGTGCCACCTATCTTCAAGGAAAGTACGAGCAGTACTTC. The chain couples TRBV9 to TRBJ2-7, with D unresolved. There are 13 residues in the CDR3. Germline CDR1 SGDLS, CDR2 YYNGEE. The germline V and J ends were trimmed by 9 bases and 4 bases, with 17 bases remaining between them. The full variable domain, in which reference TRBV9 and TRBJ2-7 provide the parts outside the CDR3, is DSGVTQTPKHLITATGQRVTLRCSPRSGDLSVYWYQQSLDQGLQFLIQYYNGEERAKGNILERFSAQQFPDLHSELNLSSLELGDSALYFCATYLQGKYEQYFGPGTRLTVT.

A remark on this clonotype: The germline gene is not matched at one end of the junction; a read error may be the cause. The gene calls are TRBV4-3 and TRBJ2-4; 11 nucleotides align to TRBD2. The CDR3 has 18 amino acids. Germline V lookup: CDR1 LGHNA, CDR2 YSLEER. This CDR3 reads CASSQAPTSGDAKTIQYF. As DNA, the CDR3 is TGCGCCAGCAGCCAAGCCCCGACTAGCGGGGATGCCAAAACCATTCAGTACTTC.

The sample holds a few counts of this clonotype. The chain combines TRBV13 with TRBJ1-1; D is uncertain. V lost 11 bases to trimming and J lost 1 base, with 14 bases between them. Germline-derived CDR1 and CDR2 are PRHDT and FYEKMQ (reference sequence). The CDR3 is 13 residues long. The CDR3 region is CAASHLTNTEAFF. CDR3 nucleotide sequence: TGTGCCGCCAGCCATCTGACGAACACTGAAGCTTTCTTT.

Many counts were recorded for this clonotype. The chain recombines TRBV29-1 with TRBJ2-2; TRBD2 matches 8 bases. The V and J ends lost 5 bases and 1 base, in that order; junction bases with no gene match: 9. This CDR3 is built from 16 residues. Germline CDR1 reads SQVTM; CDR2 reads ANQGSEA. The CDR3 sequence is CSVHTEAGENTGELFF. CDR3 nucleotide sequence: TGCAGCGTTCATACCGAAGCGGGAGAGAACACCGGGGAGCTGTTTTTT.